This T cell receptor beta chain was identified during a study of T cells in tumors after PD-1 blockade. Germline V gene lookup returns CDR1 SQVTM and CDR2 ANQGSEA. V lost 4 bases and J 4 bases, leaving 16 bases between the germline ends. This CDR3 comprises 14 residues. The assay was immunoSEQ multiplex PCR, and TCRdb's table has in-frame clones only and misses some. The sample contains around 13,000 clones, approximately 64% of which appear only once. The sample here was tumor tissue, taken before anti-PD-1 treatment. This sequence originates from a human donor with cutaneous squamous cell carcinoma. The chain carries TRBV29-1 and TRBJ1-1; no definite D call. The CDR3 loop reads CSVGMGRRGTEAFF. The CDR3 coding sequence is TGCAGCGTTGGTATGGGAAGACGGGGCACTGAAGCTTTCTTT.